The present T cell receptor (beta chain) was sequenced within a study of neurological immune-mediated disorders. Study-wide results and caveats: Grouping of repertoires by phylogeny put those of 18 of 34 multiple sclerosis patients into a single related-CDR3 cluster, a possible signature. The greatest degree of TCR clonal expansion was observed in HTLV-1-associated myelopathy, with the lowest in multiple sclerosis, below that of healthy controls.

Many counts were recorded for this clonotype. The antigen is undetermined. A total of 2 million PBMCs stored at -80 degrees C provided the unsorted libraries. TCRdb processed the 5' RACE reads anew with MiXCR; each CDR3 protein has one entry. The sample lists 87,000 or so distinct CDR3 sequences, roughly 3.5% occurring once. The CDR3 contains 14 residues. With 3 bases removed from V and 8 bases from J, the gap between germline ends came to 16 bases. The chain links TRBV12-3 or TRBV12-4 to TRBJ1-2; D gene uncertain. The TCR originated in a woman in her forties or fifties with multiple sclerosis. The source material was PBMCs. The CDR3 region is CASSFPDHFEGYTF. In DNA, the CDR3 is TGTGCCAGCAGTTTCCCCGACCATTTTGAGGGCTACACCTTC.